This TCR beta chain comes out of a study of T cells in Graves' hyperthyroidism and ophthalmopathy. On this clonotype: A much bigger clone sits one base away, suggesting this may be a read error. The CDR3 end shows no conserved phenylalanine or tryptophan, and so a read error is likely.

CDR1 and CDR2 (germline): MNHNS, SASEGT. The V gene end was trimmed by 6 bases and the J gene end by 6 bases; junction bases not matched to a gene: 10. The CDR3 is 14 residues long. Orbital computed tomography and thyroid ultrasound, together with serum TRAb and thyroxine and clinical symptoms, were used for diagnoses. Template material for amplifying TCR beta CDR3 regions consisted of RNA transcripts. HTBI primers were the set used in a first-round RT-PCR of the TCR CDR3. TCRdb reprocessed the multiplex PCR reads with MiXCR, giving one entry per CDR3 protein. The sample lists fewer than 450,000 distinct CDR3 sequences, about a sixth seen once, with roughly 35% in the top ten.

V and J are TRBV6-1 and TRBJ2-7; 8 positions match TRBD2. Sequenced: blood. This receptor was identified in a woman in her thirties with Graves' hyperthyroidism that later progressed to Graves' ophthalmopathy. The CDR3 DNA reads TGTGCCAGCAGGGCCGTAACCGGGACTAGCGAGCAGTACCTC. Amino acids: CASRAVTGTSEQYL.